The entry below gives a single TCR beta chain sequence along with its context. Its cognate antigen is unknown. Other nucleotide sequences from this sample produce the same CDR3. In the PCR, 60 Vbeta and 13 Jbeta primers were used. The table came from immunoSEQ multiplex PCR; TCRdb's copy has only in-frame clones and leaves some out. The table lists under 200,000 clones, about four fifths of them singletons, with around 9% in the top ten. This sample is drawn from a study of cytomegalovirus exposure and HLA in healthy donors. Whole-study findings and limits: Published work reported that the classifier diagnosed cytomegalovirus status with high specificity and sensitivity. Specificity for CMV antigens was confirmed in vitro for a few of the CMV-associated chains.

Trimming removed 0 bases at V and 1 base at J, with 10 bases between. CDR1 LGHNA and CDR2 YSLEER come from the germline V gene. This CDR3 is built from 16 residues. This chain connects TRBV4-3 to TRBJ1-3; no clear D gene. The sequenced sample consisted of PBMCs. The clonotype was recovered from a male donor in good health and CMV-seropositive. CDR3 in amino acids: CASSQDHGGSGNTIYF. The CDR3 DNA is TGCGCCAGCAGCCAAGATCATGGCGGTTCTGGAAACACCATATATTTT.